This T cell receptor (beta chain) originates from a study of neoadjuvant anti-PD-1 for oral cavity cancer. The overall study: Nivolumab at 3 mg/kg was mostly given biweekly, three to four doses, pre-surgery. Study conclusions and caveats: Post-nivolumab, blood T cell clonality was significantly elevated in non-responders.

V shed 8 bases, J shed 7 bases, and the junction held 8 bases outside the gene matches. Germline assignment: CDR1 GTSNPN and CDR2 SVGIG (reference sequence). The CDR3 consists of 14 residues. TCRdb's copy holds only in-frame clones and misses some; the assay was immunoSEQ multiplex PCR. The data contain roughly 15,000 clones, 65% to 80% of them singletons. Documented time point: after neoadjuvant nivolumab, at surgical resection. Patients were newly diagnosed with stage II-IVA oral cavity squamous cell carcinoma without prior systemic or radiation treatment. No culture or expansion preceded analysis of these blood cells. With regard to this clone: No antigen is known for it.

The chain employs TRBV30 and TRBJ2-1, with 13 nucleotides matching TRBD2. The input for sequencing was PBMCs, taken after nivolumab (anti-PD-1) treatment. This sequence was found in a person aged 35 to 85 with oral cavity squamous cell carcinoma. CDR3 residues: CARTGTSGMNEQFF. The CDR3 region has the DNA TGTGCCCGCACCGGGACTAGCGGGATGAATGAGCAGTTCTTC.